This passage covers 28 T cell receptor beta chains from one sample sequenced in a study of OX40 agonist ivuxolimab in advanced cancers. Repertoires were generated with immunoSEQ multiplex PCR, while TCRdb's copy carries only in-frame clones and drops some. The data hold tens of thousands of clones, with around 87% observed a single time. The sample consisted of CD4+ or CD8+ T cells sorted from blood, taken in a trial of the OX40 agonist ivuxolimab. These receptors originate from an adult with an advanced solid tumor such as melanoma, head and neck, liver or kidney cancer.

This chain connects TRBV5-6 to TRBJ1-1; D is ambiguous. Between the trimmed V and J ends, which lost 4 bases and 1 base, there was a span of 11 bases. This CDR3 spans 14 amino acids. In germline, CDR1 is SGHDT, CDR2 YYEEEE. In nucleotides, the CDR3 is TGTGCCAGCAGCGTGGGGATGGCGAACACTGAAGCTTTCTTT. This sequence encodes CASSVGMANTEAFF.

The chain carries TRBV19 and TRBJ1-1, with TRBD1 matching over 7 bases. CDR3 length: 14 amino acids. Per the germline V gene, CDR1 is LNHDA and CDR2 is SQIVND (reference sequence). The junction had 6 bases not matched to a gene; V was cut back by 5 bases and J by 3 bases. The CDR3 region is CASSSIDRDTEAFF. The CDR3 DNA reads as TGTGCCAGTAGTTCCATAGACAGGGACACTGAAGCTTTCTTT.

In the case of this clone: One end of the junction is discordant with germline, which a read error may explain. This sequence joins TRBV11-2 and TRBJ1-2; TRBD1 matches at 7 bases. Germline V gene data show CDR1 as SGHAT and CDR2 as FQNNGV. The length of the CDR3 is 12 residues. For the CDR3, the DNA is TGTGCCAGCAGCTCATCGGTAGGACAGGCCGTCTTC. Encoded protein: CASSSSVGQAVF.

CDR3 amino acids: CASSSGPFYEQYV. CDR3 DNA sequence: TGTGCCAGCAGTTCTGGACCCTTCTACGAGCAGTACGTC. The chain combines TRBV5-6 with TRBJ2-7; no reliable D call. Germline lookup yields CDR1 SGHDT and CDR2 YYEEEE. The CDR3 totals 13 residues. The V gene lost 5 bases and the J gene lost 3 bases, with 12 bases spanning the gap.

The chain links TRBV7-9 to TRBJ2-1; 10 bases fit TRBD2. CDR3 size: 15 residues. J was trimmed by 9 bases and V by 3 bases; bases with no gene match: 8. The V gene's germline CDR1 is SEHNR and CDR2 FQNEAQ (reference sequence). The CDR3 coding sequence is TGTGCCAGCAGCTTCTCAGTAGCGGGGGGTGGTGAGCAGTTCTTC. Protein: CASSFSVAGGGEQFF.

V is TRBV11-2 and J is TRBJ1-4; D ambiguous. The germline V gene has CDR1 SGHAT and CDR2 FQNNGV. The ends were cut back, 4 bases at V and 0 bases at J, with 9 bases in the middle. This CDR3 is 15 amino acids long. The DNA of the CDR3 is TGTGCCAGCAGCTATACGACCGCAACTAATGAAAAACTGTTTTTT. Protein: CASSYTTATNEKLFF.

This clone has only one observation. V is TRBV18 and J is TRBJ1-1; 7 bases fit TRBD1. Looked up from germline, CDR1 is KGHSH and CDR2 is LQKENI. V trimming: 6 bases; J trimming: 8 bases; junction bases outside the gene matches: 9. This CDR3 spans 13 amino acids. CDR3 coding DNA: TGTGCCAGCTCTTATACAGGGGAACCGGAAGCTTTCTTT. Amino acid sequence: CASSYTGEPEAFF. Full variable domain (remainder filled in from reference TRBV18 and TRBJ1-1): NAGVMQNPRHLVRRRGQEARLRCSPMKGHSHVYWYRQLPEEGLKFMVYLQKENIIDESGMPKERFSAEFPKEGPSILRIQQVVRGDSAAYFCASSYTGEPEAFFGQGTRLTVV.

The rearrangement uses TRBV6-6 and TRBJ1-5; 10 nucleotides match TRBD1. The ends lost 7 bases at V and 1 base at J; junction bases unmatched: 7. The CDR3 spans 16 residues. Germline-derived CDR1 and CDR2 are MNHNY and SVGAGI (reference sequence). The CDR3 spells CASNSLGQGSNQPQHF. In nucleotides, the CDR3 is TGTGCCAGCAATTCCTTGGGACAGGGGAGCAATCAGCCCCAGCATTTT.

The chain has TRBV15 and TRBJ2-1, with 10 bases fitting TRBD2. The length of the CDR3 is 18 residues. Germline CDR1 reads LNHNV; CDR2 reads YYDKDF (reference sequence). The J segment lost 4 bases and the V segment lost 0 bases, leaving 9 bases of the junction unmatched. The CDR3 loop reads CATSREGSLAGKYNEQFF. DNA for the CDR3: TGTGCCACCAGCAGAGAAGGGTCACTAGCGGGGAAATACAATGAGCAGTTCTTC.

The chain is built from TRBV5-1 and TRBJ1-2, with D possibly matching TRBD1 (6 bases). Trimming cost V 4 bases and J 7 bases, with 14 bases left between them. The CDR3 sequence is 13 residues long. Germline V gives CDR1 SGHRS, CDR2 YFSETQ. Here the CDR3 reads CASSLEGGLGYTF. The CDR3 nucleotides are TGCGCCAGCAGCCTGGAGGGGGGGCTTGGCTACACCTTC.

On this clone: The sample contains more than one DNA sequence encoding this CDR3. The J gene is TRBJ1-1, the V gene TRBV20-1; the D is unclear. This CDR3 contains 11 residues. Germline V gene lookup returns CDR1 DFQATT and CDR2 SNEGSKA (reference sequence). V lost 6 bases and J 3 bases, leaving 8 bases between the germline ends. The CDR3 nucleotides read TGCAGTGCATCCTCTCACACTGAAGCTTTCTTT. Its protein product is CSASSHTEAFF.

The V gene is TRBV7-2, the J gene TRBJ2-7, with 7 bases lining up with TRBD1. Per the germline V gene, CDR1 is SGHTA and CDR2 is FQGNSA. Trimming took 3 bases from V and 3 from J; bases not matched to a gene: 2. There are 13 residues in the CDR3. In DNA form, the CDR3 reads TGTGCCAGCAGCTTTGACAGGGACTACGAGCAGTACGTC. Protein sequence: CASSFDRDYEQYV.

A single count supports this clone. In DNA form, the CDR3 reads TGTGCCAGCAGTGCATCACAGGTGCCTAACTATGGCTACACCTTC. Its translation is CASSASQVPNYGYTF. The gene calls are TRBV6-1 and TRBJ1-2; D is possibly TRBD1 (5 bases). With 4 bases removed from V and 0 bases from J, the gap between germline ends came to 12 bases. This CDR3 has 15 amino acids. The V gene's germline CDR1 is MNHNS and CDR2 SASEGT.

The chain links TRBV10-3 to TRBJ2-5; 9 bases line up with TRBD2. After removal of 10 bases from V and 3 bases from J, the junction contained 9 bases not matched to a gene. CDR3 length equals 14 residues. Germline values: CDR1 ENHRY, CDR2 SYGVKD. CDR3 sequence: CASHSGLAEETQYF. The DNA for the CDR3 is TGTGCCAGTCACTCGGGACTAGCAGAAGAGACCCAGTACTTC.

The rearrangement uses TRBV4-1 and TRBJ2-7, with a weak D call TRBD1 (6 bases). V lost 4 bases to trimming and J lost 1 base, with 11 bases between them. The CDR3 loop spans 14 amino acids. Germline assignment: CDR1 MGHRA and CDR2 YSYEKL. The CDR3 bases are TGCGCCAGCAGCCTCACCAGGGGTTCCTACGAGCAGTACTTC. Translating gives CASSLTRGSYEQYF.

This chain joins TRBV28 and TRBJ2-3, with a possible D match to TRBD2 (5 bases). The CDR3 spans 15 residues. CDR1 is MDHEN and CDR2 is SYDVKM in the germline V gene. Trimming pared 6 bases from V and 4 bases from J, leaving 17 bases between. This CDR3 is CASSPGGLVADTQYF. The CDR3 DNA reads TGTGCCAGCAGCCCCGGTGGACTTGTTGCAGATACGCAGTATTTT.

In this sample, this clone turned up once. The genes are TRBV28 and TRBJ2-3; 8 nucleotides match TRBD2. Trimming removed 6 bases from V and 2 bases from J; junction bases left unmatched: 7. Germline lookup yields CDR1 MDHEN and CDR2 SYDVKM. This CDR3 has 15 amino acids. CDR3 loop: CASSPGGAITDTQYF. Here the CDR3 DNA reads TGTGCCAGCAGCCCGGGGGGGGCTATCACAGATACGCAGTATTTT.

A few counts support this clone. The rearrangement joins TRBV7-2 to TRBJ2-2; D is unresolved. The CDR3 loop spans 13 amino acids. The germline V and J ends were trimmed by 1 base and 7 bases, with 7 bases remaining between them. CDR1 and CDR2 (germline): SGHTA, FQGNSA. CDR3 nucleotide sequence: TGTGCCAGCAGCTTAGACCGGAGCGGGGAGCTGTTTTTT. It translates to CASSLDRSGELFF.

This rearrangement joins TRBV7-2 to TRBJ1-6; D gene ambiguous. The CDR3 consists of 15 residues. The germline CDR1 and CDR2 sequences are SGHTA and FQGNSA. Trimming stripped 5 bases from V and 0 bases from J, with 8 bases between. In DNA, the CDR3 is TGTGCCAGCAGCCAAGGGAGCTCCTATAATTCACCCCTCCACTTT. It codes for CASSQGSSYNSPLHF.

This chain links TRBV7-9 with TRBJ1-5; a weak D match, TRBD1 (5 bases). Trimming shortened V by 1 base and J by 2 bases, and 6 bases separated the two germline ends. The CDR3 runs 14 residues. Per germline, CDR1 SEHNR and CDR2 FQNEAQ (reference sequence). The CDR3: CASSLEGGNQPQHF. CDR3 nucleotides: TGTGCCAGCAGCTTAGAAGGGGGCAATCAGCCCCAGCATTTT.

The chain has TRBV27 and TRBJ2-7; D is ambiguous. V dropped 2 bases and J dropped 2 bases, with 10 bases sitting between them. From germline, CDR1 is MNHEY and CDR2 SMNVEV (reference sequence). The CDR3 runs 14 residues. The CDR3 region has the DNA TGTGCCAGCAGTTTAGCCAGGACGGCCTACGAGCAGTACTTC. It codes for CASSLARTAYEQYF.

Only one count was recorded for this clone. The CDR3: CAGFQPTGSGNQPQHF. DNA of the CDR3: TGTGCCGGGTTCCAACCCACAGGGTCGGGCAATCAGCCCCAGCATTTT. The chain couples TRBV7-3 to TRBJ1-5; D is possibly TRBD1 (6 bases). The CDR3 sequence is 16 residues long. Per germline, CDR1 SGHTA and CDR2 FQGTGA. The V gene lost 11 bases and the J gene lost 2 bases, with 22 bases spanning the gap.

This clone was seen once. The gene calls are TRBV18 and TRBJ1-1; unclear D gene. The V end lost 3 bases, the J end lost 1 base, and 15 bases lay between the germline ends. Per germline, CDR1 KGHSH and CDR2 LQKENI. The CDR3 is 16 residues long. The DNA for the CDR3 is TGTGCCAGCTCACCGAACGATCTCGGTACGAACACTGAAGCTTTCTTT. Protein product: CASSPNDLGTNTEAFF.

V gene TRBV6-1 combines with J gene TRBJ2-7; 8 bases are a match to TRBD2. Unmatched junction bases numbered 8, after V lost 7 bases and J lost 3 bases. Germline values: CDR1 MNHNS, CDR2 SASEGT. This CDR3 contains 14 residues. In DNA form, the CDR3 reads TGTGCCAGCAACTATGACGGGGGGGACTACGAGCAGTACTTC. Its translation is CASNYDGGDYEQYF.

For this clone: Other DNA sequences of this sample code for an identical CDR3. The chain carries TRBV30 and TRBJ2-3, with D perhaps matching TRBD1 (5 bases). V lost 4 bases to trimming and J lost 4 bases, with 12 bases between them. This CDR3 comprises 13 residues. In germline, CDR1 is GTSNPN, CDR2 SVGIG (reference sequence). CDR3 sequence: CAWTLRQPDTQYF. Here the CDR3 DNA reads TGTGCCTGGACACTGAGACAGCCAGATACGCAGTATTTT.

The CDR3 nucleotides read TGTGCCAGCAACGTGGTCCGGGGGAACACTGAAGCTTTCTTT. This codes for CASNVVRGNTEAFF. The chain employs TRBV28 and TRBJ1-1; D call uncertain. The CDR3 covers 14 residues. Germline V lookup: CDR1 MDHEN, CDR2 SYDVKM. V shed 7 bases and J shed 1 base, with 13 bases lying between them.

This clone was seen a handful of times. The genes are TRBV7-8 and TRBJ2-7; 8 nucleotides agree with TRBD2. Germline assignment: CDR1 SGHVS and CDR2 FQNEAQ. The junction had 3 bases not matched to a gene; V was cut back by 8 bases and J by 0 bases. This CDR3 comprises 13 residues. The CDR3 DNA sequence: TGTGCCAGCGAGAGCGGGAGCTCCTACGAGCAGTACTTC. This gives the protein CASESGSSYEQYF. The complete variable domain, with remaining parts taken from reference TRBV7-8 and TRBJ2-7, reads GAGVSQSPRYKVAKRGQDVALRCDPISGHVSLFWYQQALGQGPEFLTYFQNEAQLDKSGLPSDRFFAERPEGSVSTLKIQRTQQEDSAVYLCASESGSSYEQYFGPGTRLTVT.

The chain joins TRBV5-4 to TRBJ1-6, with D perhaps TRBD1 (5 bases). V was shortened by 3 bases and J by 8 bases, with 6 bases between the two germline ends. Germline V gene data show CDR1 as SGHNT and CDR2 as YYREEE (reference sequence). The CDR3 consists of 12 residues. CDR3 region: CASSSGDSPLHF. DNA for the CDR3: TGTGCCAGCAGCTCGGGGGATTCACCCCTCCACTTT.